These T cell receptor beta chains were read from a single sample in a study of somatic mutations in cytotoxic T cells in rheumatoid arthritis. The assay was immunoSEQ multiplex PCR, and TCRdb's table has in-frame clones only and misses some. The sample has 20,000 or so clones, less than 85% seen once. The sequenced sample was CD8+ T cells sorted from blood. The origin of the receptors is a woman aged 40 to 50 with rheumatoid arthritis. The conserved cysteine and the conserved F or W are not part of the CDR3 here.

v_call cdr3_aa
TRBV6-6 ASTPDSPMNTEAF
TRBV5-1 ASSSPSGGSPGELF
TRBV7-9 ASSSSAGQGENYGYT
TRBV5-6 ASSAGTGSSYNSPLH
TRBV15 ATSREGGGNQPQH
TRBV9 ASSAGFASGFTDTQY
TRBV7-3 ASSSGTADTQY
TRBV6-1 ASSEISGGPYEQY
TRBV6-5 ASSPSAGGNTIY
TRBV30 AWSPTGGYEQY
TRBV11-2 ASSLEQINEQF
TRBV6-5 ASSLTGTSGSDTQY
TRBV13 ASSLGQVEQY
TRBV5-4 ASSFDSYSTDTQY
TRBV7-8 ASSLSNEQF
TRBV29-1 SVEREAGAYEQY
TRBV7-9 ASSLVGGRATSERDTQY
TRBV4-1 ASSQDWGTDPFGYT
TRBV7-9 ASSSPDTQWTDTQY
TRBV13 ASSPRDRGYEQY
TRBV9 ASGIDRDSDNSPLH
TRBV5-5 ASSLGQGSETQY
TRBV13 ASSLDRVYGYT
TRBV11-2 ASSFGTGGSEQY
TRBV19 ASSIRQVQDTQY
TRBV12-5 ASGLAGQGVLEGYT
TRBV9 ASSEGRRGRGTEAF
TRBV7-9 ASSFLLADEQF
TRBV9 ASSVGGEKSSPLH
TRBV4-1 ASSQVGLDEQF
TRBV7-9 ASSPLREGLNTEAF
TRBV9 ASSASTGELF
TRBV5-1 ASSSHTSGGASYNEQF
TRBV27 ASSDRGVTNEKLF
TRBV2 ASRWAADTIY
TRBV4-3 ASSRDRGQETQY
TRBV27 ASSLSRTSVYPYEQY
TRBV4-1 ASSQLQGAGNSPLH
TRBV7-6 ASSLAAGPSNEQY
TRBV6-1 ASRPGDKFTYEQY
TRBV5-1 ASSGGTYEQY